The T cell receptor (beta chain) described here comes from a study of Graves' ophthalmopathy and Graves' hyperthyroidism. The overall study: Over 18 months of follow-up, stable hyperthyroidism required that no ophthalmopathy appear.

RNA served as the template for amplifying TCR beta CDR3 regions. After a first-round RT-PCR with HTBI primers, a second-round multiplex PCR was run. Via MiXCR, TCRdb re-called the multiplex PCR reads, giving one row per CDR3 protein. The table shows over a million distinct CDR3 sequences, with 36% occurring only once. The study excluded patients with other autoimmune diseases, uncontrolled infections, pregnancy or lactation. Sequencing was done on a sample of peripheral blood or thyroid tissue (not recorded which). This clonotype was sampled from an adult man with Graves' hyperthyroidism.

CDR3 sequence reads: CSVDDSWEKLFF. The CDR3, as DNA: TGCAGCGTTGACGACAGTTGGGAAAAACTGTTTTTT. The rearrangement joins TRBV29-1 to TRBJ1-4; weak D call: TRBD1 (5 bases). There are 12 residues in the CDR3. Per the germline V gene, CDR1 is SQVTM and CDR2 is ANQGSEA. The ends were cut back, 3 bases at V and 8 bases at J, with 10 bases in the middle.